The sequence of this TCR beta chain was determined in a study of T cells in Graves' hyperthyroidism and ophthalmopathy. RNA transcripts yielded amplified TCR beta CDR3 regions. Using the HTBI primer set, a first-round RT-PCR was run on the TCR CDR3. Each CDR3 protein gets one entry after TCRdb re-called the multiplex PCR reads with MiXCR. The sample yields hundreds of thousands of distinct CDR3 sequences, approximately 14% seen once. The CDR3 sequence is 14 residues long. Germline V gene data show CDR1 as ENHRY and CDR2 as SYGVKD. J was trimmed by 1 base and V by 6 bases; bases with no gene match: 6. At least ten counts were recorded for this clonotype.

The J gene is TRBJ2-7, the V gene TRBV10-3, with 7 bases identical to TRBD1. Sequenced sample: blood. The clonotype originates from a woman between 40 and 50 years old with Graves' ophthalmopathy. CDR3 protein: CAIRKGALSYEQYF. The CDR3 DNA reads TGTGCCATCAGGAAGGGGGCCCTTTCCTACGAGCAGTACTTC.